A selection of T cell receptor beta chains follows, all from one sample in a study of T-cell reconstitution after alpha-beta-depleted transplantation in children. TCRdb re-derived calls from the PCR reads in MiXCR, one entry per CDR3 protein. This sample yields 450,000 to 600,000 distinct CDR3 sequences, of which 15% to 20% are seen a single time; about 3.1% belongs to the top ten. The material sequenced was PBMCs from the stem cell graft donor, taken from the stem cell graft. These receptors came from a human donor who donated a stem cell graft to a child with acute lymphoblastic leukemia. Each CDR3 is given with its conserved first and last residue. Fields, in order: J gene, V gene, clone size, CDR3 protein. Not all rows give a size; the values are once, few, many and, for expanded clones, a class.

>TRBJ2-6|TRBV11-2|NA
CASSSTRAGVPGANGLTF
>TRBJ2-3|TRBV12-3/TRBV12-4|NA
CASSFKGLQDTQYF
>TRBJ2-3|TRBV6-1|few
CASSPSSKDTQYF
>TRBJ1-1|TRBV5-1|few
CASSLPQTGADTEAFF
>TRBJ2-7|TRBV5-1|few
CASSSLGLAGRPYEQYF
>TRBJ2-7|TRBV29-1|few
CSVARQSYEQYF
>TRBJ1-2|TRBV4-1|NA
CASSQEGGGSVLNYGYTF
>TRBJ2-7|TRBV27|few
CASSLSGRTSGRLSSYEQYF
>TRBJ1-5|TRBV7-6|NA
CASSSDPGGGQPQHF
>TRBJ2-2|TRBV5-1|NA
CASSLGARQNTGELFF
>TRBJ2-1|TRBV7-3|NA
CASSQLAGVANEQFF
>TRBJ2-7|TRBV29-1|NA
CSVAGIAGGTYEQYF
>TRBJ2-2|TRBV27|many
CASGGLPPNTGELFF
>TRBJ2-1|TRBV24-1|few
CATGTLGQSRYEQFF
>TRBJ1-6|TRBV7-8|NA
CASSQTSDPGNPPLHF
>TRBJ2-7|TRBV5-1|NA
CASSNRLAGVYEQYF
>TRBJ2-5|TRBV3-1|NA
CTICLGARPGTSFVETQYF
>TRBJ2-5|TRBV15|NA
CATSRGGSAGAQYF
>TRBJ1-5|TRBV20-1|few
CSANGQNSNQPQHF
>TRBJ2-2|TRBV30|NA
CAWSGGIGITGELFF
>TRBJ2-2|TRBV7-3|few
CASSPGTGYTGELFF
>TRBJ2-1|TRBV5-1|NA
CASSLLLAGRIEQFF
>TRBJ2-3|TRBV27|NA
CASIRGTGGPDTQYF
>TRBJ1-2|TRBV11-2|NA
CASSPGTLGAHYGYTF
>TRBJ1-6|TRBV9|few
CASSVGGSRNSPLHF
>TRBJ1-1|TRBV3-1|NA
CASSQVRTEAFF
>TRBJ2-7|TRBV5-1|few
CASSLDQPPYEQYF
>TRBJ2-7|TRBV5-6|NA
CASSLVGAPYEQYF